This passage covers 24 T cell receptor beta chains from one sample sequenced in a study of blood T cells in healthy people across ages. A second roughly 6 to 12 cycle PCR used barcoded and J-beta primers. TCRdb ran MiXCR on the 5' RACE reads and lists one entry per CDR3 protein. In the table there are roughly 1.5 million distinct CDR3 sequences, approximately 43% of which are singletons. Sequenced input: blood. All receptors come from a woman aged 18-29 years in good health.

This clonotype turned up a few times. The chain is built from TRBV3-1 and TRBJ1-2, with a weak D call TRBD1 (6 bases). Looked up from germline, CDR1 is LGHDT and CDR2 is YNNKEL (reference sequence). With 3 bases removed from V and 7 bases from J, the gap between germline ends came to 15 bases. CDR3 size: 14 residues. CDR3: CASSHRDISSGYTF. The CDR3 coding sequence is TGTGCCAGCAGCCACCGGGACATCTCGAGTGGCTACACCTTC.

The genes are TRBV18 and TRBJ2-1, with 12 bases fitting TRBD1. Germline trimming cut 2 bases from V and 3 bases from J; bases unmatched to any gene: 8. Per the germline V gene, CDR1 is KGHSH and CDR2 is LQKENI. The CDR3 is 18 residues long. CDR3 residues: CASSPFQGQGANYNEQFF. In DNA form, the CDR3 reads TGTGCCAGCTCACCATTCCAGGGACAGGGGGCTAACTACAATGAGCAGTTCTTC.

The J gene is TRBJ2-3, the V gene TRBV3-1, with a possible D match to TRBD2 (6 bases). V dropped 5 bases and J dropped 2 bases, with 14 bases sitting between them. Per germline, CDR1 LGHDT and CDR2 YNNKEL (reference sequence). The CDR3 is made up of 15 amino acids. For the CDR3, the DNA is TGTGCCAGCAGCTCCCACAGCGGGTACACAGATACGCAGTATTTT. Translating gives CASSSHSGYTDTQYF.

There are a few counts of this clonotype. Here the CDR3 DNA reads TGTGCCTGTACATGGCTTACTGAAGCTTTCTTT. Its protein product is CACTWLTEAFF. The chain links TRBV30 to TRBJ1-1; D ambiguous. Germline V gene lookup returns CDR1 GTSNPN and CDR2 SVGIG (reference sequence). Trimming removed 6 bases from V and 5 bases from J, with 10 bases in between. CDR3 size: 11 residues.

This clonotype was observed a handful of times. CDR3 DNA sequence: TGTGCCAGCAGCTTTTCATCCACGAACACCGGGGAGCTGTTTTTT. Amino acid sequence: CASSFSSTNTGELFF. This chain connects TRBV7-2 to TRBJ2-2, with D uncertain. CDR1 is SGHTA and CDR2 is FQGNSA in the germline V gene. V was pared by 3 bases and J by 0 bases, with 8 bases between. The CDR3 covers 15 residues.

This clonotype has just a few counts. CDR3 DNA: TGTGCCAGCAGCGGCGGACTGGCCTACAATGAGCAGTTCTTC. Translating it yields CASSGGLAYNEQFF. This chain connects TRBV6-1 to TRBJ2-1, with D possibly matching TRBD2 (5 bases). Trimming cost V 6 bases and J 2 bases, with 11 bases left between them. Germline lookup yields CDR1 MNHNS and CDR2 SASEGT. This CDR3 spans 14 amino acids.

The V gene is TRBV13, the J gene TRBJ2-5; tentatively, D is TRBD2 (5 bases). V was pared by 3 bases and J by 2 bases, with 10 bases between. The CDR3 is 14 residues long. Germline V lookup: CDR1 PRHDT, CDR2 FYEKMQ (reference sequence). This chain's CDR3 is CASSFASLQETQYF. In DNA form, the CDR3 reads TGTGCCAGCAGCTTCGCTAGCTTACAAGAGACCCAGTACTTC.

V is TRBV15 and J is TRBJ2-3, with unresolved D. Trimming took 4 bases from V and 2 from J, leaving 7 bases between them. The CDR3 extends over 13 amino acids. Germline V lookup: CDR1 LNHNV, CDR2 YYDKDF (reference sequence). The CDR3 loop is CATSNPHTDTQYF. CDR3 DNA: TGTGCCACCAGCAACCCCCACACAGATACGCAGTATTTT.

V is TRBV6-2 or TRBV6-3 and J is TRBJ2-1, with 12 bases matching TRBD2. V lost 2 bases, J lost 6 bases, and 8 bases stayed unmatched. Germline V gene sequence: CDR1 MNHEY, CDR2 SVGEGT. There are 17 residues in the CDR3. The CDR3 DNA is TGTGCCAGCAGTTACATTGGACTAGCGGGATTTGGCAATGAGCAGTTCTTC. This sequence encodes CASSYIGLAGFGNEQFF.

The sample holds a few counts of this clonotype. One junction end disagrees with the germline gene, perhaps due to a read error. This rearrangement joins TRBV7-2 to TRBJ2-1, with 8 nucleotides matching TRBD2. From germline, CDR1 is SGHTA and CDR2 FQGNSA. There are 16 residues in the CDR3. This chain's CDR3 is CASSLRTSPKYNGQFF. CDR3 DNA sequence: TGTGCCAGCAGCTTAAGGACTAGCCCTAAATACAATGGGCAGTTCTTC.

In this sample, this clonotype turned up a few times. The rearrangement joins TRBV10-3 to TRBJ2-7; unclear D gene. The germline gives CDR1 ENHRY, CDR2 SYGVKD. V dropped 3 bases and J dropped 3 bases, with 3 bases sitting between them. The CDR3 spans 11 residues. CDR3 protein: CAISDVYEQYF. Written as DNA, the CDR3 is TGTGCCATCAGTGATGTCTACGAGCAGTACTTC.

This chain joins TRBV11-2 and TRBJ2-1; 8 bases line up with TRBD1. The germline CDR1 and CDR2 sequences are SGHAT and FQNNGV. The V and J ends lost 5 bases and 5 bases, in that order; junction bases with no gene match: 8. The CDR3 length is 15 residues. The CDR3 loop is CASSQRTGLHNEQFF. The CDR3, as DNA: TGTGCCAGCAGCCAAAGGACAGGGCTCCACAATGAGCAGTTCTTC.

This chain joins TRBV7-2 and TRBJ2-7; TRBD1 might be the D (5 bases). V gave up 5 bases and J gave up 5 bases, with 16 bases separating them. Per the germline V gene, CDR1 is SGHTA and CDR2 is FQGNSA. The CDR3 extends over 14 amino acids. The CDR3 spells CASSLTPDKNEQYF. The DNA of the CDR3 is TGTGCCAGCAGCCTAACCCCGGACAAGAACGAGCAGTACTTC.

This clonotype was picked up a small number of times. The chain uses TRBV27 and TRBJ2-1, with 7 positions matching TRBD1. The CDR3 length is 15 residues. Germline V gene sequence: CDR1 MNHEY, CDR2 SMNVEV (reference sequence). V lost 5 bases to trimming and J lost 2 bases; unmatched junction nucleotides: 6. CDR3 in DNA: TGTGCCAGCAGTCTCCGGGACAGCCCCTACAATGAGCAGTTCTTC. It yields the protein CASSLRDSPYNEQFF.

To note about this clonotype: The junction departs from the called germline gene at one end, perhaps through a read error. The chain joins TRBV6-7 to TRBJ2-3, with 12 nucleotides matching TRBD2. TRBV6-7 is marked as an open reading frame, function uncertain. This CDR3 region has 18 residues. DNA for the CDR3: TGTACCAGCAGTTACAAAGGACTAGCGGGACCTAGCACAGATACGCAGTATTTT. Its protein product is CTSSYKGLAGPSTDTQYF.

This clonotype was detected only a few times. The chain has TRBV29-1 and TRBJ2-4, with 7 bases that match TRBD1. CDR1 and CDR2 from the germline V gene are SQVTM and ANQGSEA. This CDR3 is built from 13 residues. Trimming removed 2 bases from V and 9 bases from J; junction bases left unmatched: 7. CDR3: CSVETTGVFIQYF. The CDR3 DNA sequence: TGCAGCGTTGAAACCACAGGGGTTTTCATTCAGTACTTC.

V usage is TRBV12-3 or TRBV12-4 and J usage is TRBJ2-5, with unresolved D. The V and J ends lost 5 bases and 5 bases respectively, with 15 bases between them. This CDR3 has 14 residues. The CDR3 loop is CASSPRISFETQYF. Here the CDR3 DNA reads TGTGCCAGCAGTCCTCGGATTAGTTTTGAGACCCAGTACTTC.

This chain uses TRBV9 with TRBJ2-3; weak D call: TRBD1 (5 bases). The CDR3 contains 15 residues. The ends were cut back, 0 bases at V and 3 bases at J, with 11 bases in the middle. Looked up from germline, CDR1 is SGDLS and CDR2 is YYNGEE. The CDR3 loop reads CASSVAPTATDTQYF. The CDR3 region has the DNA TGTGCCAGCAGCGTAGCTCCGACAGCGACAGATACGCAGTATTTT.

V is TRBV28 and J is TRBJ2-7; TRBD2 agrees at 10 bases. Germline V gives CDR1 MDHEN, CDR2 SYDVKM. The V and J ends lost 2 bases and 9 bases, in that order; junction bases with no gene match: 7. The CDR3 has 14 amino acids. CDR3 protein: CASSLTSGTVRQYF. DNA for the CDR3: TGTGCCAGCAGTTTAACTAGCGGGACTGTTCGGCAGTACTTC.

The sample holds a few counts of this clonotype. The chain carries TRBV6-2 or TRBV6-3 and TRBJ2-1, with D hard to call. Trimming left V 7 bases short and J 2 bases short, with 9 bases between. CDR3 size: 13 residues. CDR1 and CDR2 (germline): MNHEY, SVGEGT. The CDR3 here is CASTGRAYNEQFF. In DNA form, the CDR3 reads TGTGCCAGCACAGGAAGGGCCTACAATGAGCAGTTCTTC.

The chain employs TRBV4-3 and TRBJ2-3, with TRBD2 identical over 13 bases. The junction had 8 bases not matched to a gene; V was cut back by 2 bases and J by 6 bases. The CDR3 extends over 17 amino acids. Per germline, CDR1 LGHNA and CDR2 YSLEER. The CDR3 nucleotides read TGCGCCAGCAGCCAATACGGGACTAGCGGGGTCCAGGATACGCAGTATTTT. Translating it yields CASSQYGTSGVQDTQYF.

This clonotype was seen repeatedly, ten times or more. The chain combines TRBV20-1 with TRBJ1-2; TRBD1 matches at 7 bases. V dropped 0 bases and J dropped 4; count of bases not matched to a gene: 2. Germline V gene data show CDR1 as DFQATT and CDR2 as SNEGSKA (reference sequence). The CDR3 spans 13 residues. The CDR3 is CSAREAGGYGYTF. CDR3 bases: TGCAGTGCTAGAGAGGCAGGGGGCTATGGCTACACCTTC.

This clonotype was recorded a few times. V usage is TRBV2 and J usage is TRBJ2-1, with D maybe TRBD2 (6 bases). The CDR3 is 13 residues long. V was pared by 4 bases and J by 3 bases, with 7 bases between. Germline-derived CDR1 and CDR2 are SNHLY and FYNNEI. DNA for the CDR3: TGTGCCAGCAGTGGGACTAACTACAATGAGCAGTTCTTC. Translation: CASSGTNYNEQFF.

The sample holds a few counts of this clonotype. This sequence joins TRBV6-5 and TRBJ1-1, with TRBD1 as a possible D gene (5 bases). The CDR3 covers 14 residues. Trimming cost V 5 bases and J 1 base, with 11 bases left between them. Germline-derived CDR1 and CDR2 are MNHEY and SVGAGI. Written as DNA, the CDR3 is TGTGCCAGCAGTACAAGACAGAAGAACACTGAAGCTTTCTTT. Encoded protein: CASSTRQKNTEAFF.